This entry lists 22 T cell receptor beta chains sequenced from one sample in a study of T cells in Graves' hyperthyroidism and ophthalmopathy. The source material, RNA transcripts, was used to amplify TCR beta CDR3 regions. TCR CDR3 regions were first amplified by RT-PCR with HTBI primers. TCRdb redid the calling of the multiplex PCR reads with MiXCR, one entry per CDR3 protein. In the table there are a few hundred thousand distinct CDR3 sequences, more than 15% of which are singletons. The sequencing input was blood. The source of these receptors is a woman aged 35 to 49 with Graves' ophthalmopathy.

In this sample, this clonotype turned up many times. The CDR3 DNA follows: TGCAGTGCTAGAGATGGGGGGAACATTCAGTACTTC. Translated, it gives CSARDGGNIQYF. The chain couples TRBV20-1 to TRBJ2-4, with a weak D call TRBD2 (6 bases). CDR1 is DFQATT and CDR2 is SNEGSKA in the germline V gene (reference sequence). Trimming shortened V by 0 bases and J by 7 bases, and 7 bases separated the two germline ends. The CDR3 loop spans 12 amino acids.

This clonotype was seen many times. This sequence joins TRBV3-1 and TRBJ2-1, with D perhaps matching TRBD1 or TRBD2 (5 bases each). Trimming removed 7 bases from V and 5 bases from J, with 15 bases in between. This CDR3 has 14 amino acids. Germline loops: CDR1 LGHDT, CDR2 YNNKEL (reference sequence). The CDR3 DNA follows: TGTGCCAGCACCCCGGGACCCATAAACAATGAGCAGTTCTTC. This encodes CASTPGPINNEQFF.

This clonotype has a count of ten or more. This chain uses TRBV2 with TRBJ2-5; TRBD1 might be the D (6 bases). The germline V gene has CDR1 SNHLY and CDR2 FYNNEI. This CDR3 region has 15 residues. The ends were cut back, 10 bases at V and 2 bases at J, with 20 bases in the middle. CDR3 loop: CATKKQGDRQETQYF. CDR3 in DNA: TGTGCCACCAAAAAACAGGGAGACAGGCAAGAGACCCAGTACTTC.

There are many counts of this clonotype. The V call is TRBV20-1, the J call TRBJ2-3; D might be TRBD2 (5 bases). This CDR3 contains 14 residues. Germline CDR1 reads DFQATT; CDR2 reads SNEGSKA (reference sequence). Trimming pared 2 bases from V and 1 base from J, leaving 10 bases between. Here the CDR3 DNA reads TGCAGTGCTAGACGGAGGCTAGGCACAGATACGCAGTATTTT. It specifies CSARRRLGTDTQYF.

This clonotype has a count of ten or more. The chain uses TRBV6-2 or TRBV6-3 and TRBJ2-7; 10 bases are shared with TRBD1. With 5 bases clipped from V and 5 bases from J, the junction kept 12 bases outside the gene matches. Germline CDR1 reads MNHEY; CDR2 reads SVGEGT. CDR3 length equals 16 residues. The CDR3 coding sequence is TGTGCCAGCAGTCCCGGCCCGGGGACAGGGGAAGACGAGCAGTACTTC. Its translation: CASSPGPGTGEDEQYF.

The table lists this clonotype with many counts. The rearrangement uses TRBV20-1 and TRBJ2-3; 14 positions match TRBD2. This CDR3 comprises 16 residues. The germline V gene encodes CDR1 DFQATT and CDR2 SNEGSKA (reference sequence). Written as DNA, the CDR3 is TGCAGCGCGGGACTAGCGGGAGTGATCGGCACAGATACGCAGTATTTT. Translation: CSAGLAGVIGTDTQYF.

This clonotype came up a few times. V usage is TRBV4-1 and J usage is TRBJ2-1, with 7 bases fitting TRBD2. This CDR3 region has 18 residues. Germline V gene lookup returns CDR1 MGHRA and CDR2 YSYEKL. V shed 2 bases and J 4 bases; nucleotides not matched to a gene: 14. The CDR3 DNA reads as TGCGCCAGCAGCCAATACGTATGGAGCGGGGACCTATACAATGAGCAGTTCTTC. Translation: CASSQYVWSGDLYNEQFF.

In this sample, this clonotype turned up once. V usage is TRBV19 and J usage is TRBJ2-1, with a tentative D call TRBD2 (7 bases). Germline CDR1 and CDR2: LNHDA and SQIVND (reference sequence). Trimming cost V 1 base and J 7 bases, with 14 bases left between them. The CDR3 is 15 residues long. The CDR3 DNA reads TGTGCCAGTAGTATAGGGGGGGGCTTGGCAAATGAGCAGTTCTTC. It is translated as CASSIGGGLANEQFF.

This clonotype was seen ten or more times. The CDR3 DNA reads TGTGCCAGCAGCTTGTCCAGCATTAGCAATCAGCCCCAGCATTTT. Translating gives CASSLSSISNQPQHF. V gene TRBV7-9 combines with J gene TRBJ1-5; D call uncertain. Germline loops: CDR1 SEHNR, CDR2 FQNEAQ (reference sequence). This CDR3 has 15 residues. V was clipped by 3 bases and J by 0 bases, with 9 bases between them. Supplemented by reference TRBV7-9 and TRBJ1-5, the full variable domain reads DTGVSQNPRHKITKRGQNVTFRCDPISEHNRLYWYRQTLGQGPEFLTYFQNEAQLEKSRLLSDRFSAERPKGSFSTLEIQRTEQGDSAMYLCASSLSSISNQPQHFGDGTRLSIL.

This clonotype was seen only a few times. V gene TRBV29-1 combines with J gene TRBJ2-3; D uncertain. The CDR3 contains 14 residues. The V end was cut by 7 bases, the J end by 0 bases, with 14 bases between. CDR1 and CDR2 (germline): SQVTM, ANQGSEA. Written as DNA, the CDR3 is TGCAGCGCCCTTCTTGTCGGTAGCACAGATACGCAGTATTTT. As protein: CSALLVGSTDTQYF.

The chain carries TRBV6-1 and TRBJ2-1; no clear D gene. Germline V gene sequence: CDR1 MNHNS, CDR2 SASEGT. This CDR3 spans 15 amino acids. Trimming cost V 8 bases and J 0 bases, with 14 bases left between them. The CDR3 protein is CASGRFASSYNEQFF. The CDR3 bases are TGTGCCAGCGGAAGGTTTGCCAGCTCCTACAATGAGCAGTTCTTC.

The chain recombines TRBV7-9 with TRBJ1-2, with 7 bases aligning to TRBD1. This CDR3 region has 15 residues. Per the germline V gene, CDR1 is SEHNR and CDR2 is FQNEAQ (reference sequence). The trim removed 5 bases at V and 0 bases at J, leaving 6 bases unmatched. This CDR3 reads CASSPEDRPNYGYTF. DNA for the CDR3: TGTGCCAGCAGCCCAGAGGACAGGCCTAACTATGGCTACACCTTC.

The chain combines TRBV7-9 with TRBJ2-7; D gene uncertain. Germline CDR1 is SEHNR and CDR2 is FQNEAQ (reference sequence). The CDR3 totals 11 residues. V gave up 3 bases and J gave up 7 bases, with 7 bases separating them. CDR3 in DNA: TGTGCCAGCAGCTTCGGATTAGAGCAGTACTTC. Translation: CASSFGLEQYF.

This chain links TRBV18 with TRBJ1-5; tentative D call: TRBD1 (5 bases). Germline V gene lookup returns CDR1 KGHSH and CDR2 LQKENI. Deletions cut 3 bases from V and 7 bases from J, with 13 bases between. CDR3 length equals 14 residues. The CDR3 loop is CASSPLQVLQPQHF. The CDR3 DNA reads TGTGCCAGCTCACCTCTACAGGTTTTGCAGCCCCAGCATTTT. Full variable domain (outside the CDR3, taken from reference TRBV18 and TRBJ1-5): NAGVMQNPRHLVRRRGQEARLRCSPMKGHSHVYWYRQLPEEGLKFMVYLQKENIIDESGMPKERFSAEFPKEGPSILRIQQVVRGDSAAYFCASSPLQVLQPQHFGDGTRLSIL.

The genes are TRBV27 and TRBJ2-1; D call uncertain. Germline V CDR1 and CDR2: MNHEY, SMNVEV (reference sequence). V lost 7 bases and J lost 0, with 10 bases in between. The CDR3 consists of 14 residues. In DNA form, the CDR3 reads TGTGCCAGCAAGTACGCGATCTCCTACAATGAGCAGTTCTTC. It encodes CASKYAISYNEQFF.

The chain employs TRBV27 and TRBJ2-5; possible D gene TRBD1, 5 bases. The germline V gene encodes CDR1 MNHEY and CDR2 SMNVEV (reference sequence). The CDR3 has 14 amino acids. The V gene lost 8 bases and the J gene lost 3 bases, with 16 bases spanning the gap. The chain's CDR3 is CASPRSLGEETQYF. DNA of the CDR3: TGTGCCAGCCCTCGGAGTTTAGGGGAAGAGACCCAGTACTTC.

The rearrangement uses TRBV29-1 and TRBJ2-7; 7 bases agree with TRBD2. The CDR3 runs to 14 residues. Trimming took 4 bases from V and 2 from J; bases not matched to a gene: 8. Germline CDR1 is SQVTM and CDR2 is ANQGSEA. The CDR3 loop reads CSVVGGDEPYEQYF. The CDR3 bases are TGCAGCGTTGTGGGGGGGGACGAACCCTACGAGCAGTACTTC.

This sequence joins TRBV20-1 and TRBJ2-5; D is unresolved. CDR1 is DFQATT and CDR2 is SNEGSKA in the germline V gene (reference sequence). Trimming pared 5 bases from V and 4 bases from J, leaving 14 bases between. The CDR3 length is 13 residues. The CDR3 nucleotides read TGCAGTGCTTCTCGCCTAGTTTTAGAGACCCAGTACTTC. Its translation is CSASRLVLETQYF.

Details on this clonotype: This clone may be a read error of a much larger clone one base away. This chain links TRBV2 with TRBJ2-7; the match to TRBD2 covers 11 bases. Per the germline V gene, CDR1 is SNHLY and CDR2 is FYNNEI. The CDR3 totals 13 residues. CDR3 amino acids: CASRTSGTYGQYF. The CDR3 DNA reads TGTGCCAGCAGGACTAGCGGGACCTACGGGCAGTACTTC.

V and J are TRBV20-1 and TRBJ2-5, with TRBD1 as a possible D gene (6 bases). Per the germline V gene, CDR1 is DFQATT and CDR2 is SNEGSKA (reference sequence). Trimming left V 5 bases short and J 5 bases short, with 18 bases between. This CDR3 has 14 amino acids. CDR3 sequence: CSAPGGAVGETQYF. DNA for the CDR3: TGCAGTGCTCCTGGGGGCGCAGTAGGGGAGACCCAGTACTTC.

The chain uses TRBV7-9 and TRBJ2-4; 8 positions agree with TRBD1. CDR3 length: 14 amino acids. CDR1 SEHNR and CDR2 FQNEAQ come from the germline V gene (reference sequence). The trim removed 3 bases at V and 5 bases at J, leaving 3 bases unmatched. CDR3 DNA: TGTGCCAGCAGCTTTGACAGGGGTGAAAACATTCAGTACTTC. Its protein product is CASSFDRGENIQYF.

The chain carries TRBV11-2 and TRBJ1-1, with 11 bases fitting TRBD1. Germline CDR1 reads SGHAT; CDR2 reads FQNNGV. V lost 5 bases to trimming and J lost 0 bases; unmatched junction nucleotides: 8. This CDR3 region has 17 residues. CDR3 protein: CASSMLAGQGVNTEAFF. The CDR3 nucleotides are TGTGCCAGCAGCATGCTAGCGGGACAGGGGGTGAACACTGAAGCTTTCTTT.